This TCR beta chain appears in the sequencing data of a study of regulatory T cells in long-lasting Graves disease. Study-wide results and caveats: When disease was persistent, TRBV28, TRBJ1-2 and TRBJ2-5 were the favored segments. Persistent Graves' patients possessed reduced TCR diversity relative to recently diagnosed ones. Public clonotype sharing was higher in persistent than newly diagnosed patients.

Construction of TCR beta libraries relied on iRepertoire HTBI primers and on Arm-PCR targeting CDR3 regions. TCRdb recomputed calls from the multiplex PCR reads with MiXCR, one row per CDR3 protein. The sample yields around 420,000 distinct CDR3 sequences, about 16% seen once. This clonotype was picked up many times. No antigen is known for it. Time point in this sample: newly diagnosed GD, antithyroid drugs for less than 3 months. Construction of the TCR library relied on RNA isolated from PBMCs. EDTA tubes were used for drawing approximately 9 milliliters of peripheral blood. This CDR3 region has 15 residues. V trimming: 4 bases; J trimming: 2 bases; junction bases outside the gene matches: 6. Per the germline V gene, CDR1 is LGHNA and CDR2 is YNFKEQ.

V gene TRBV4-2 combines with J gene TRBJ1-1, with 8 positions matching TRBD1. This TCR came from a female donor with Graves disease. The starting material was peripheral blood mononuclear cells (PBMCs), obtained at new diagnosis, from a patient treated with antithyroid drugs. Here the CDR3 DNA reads TGTGCCAGCAGCCGACTCGGACAGGGAAACACTGAAGCTTTCTTT. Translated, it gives CASSRLGQGNTEAFF.